This TCR beta chain stems from a study of CD8+CD57+ T cells in acquired aplastic anemia listed by TCRdb under 2018. Background on the whole study: Extracted DNA from sorted CD4+ and CD8+ cells averaged around 2.9 ug, ranging from roughly 0.17 to 27.4 ug. An average of approximately 10 million reads for CD4+ cells and approximately 11 million reads for CD8+ cells was obtained from healthy donor samples.

The study deep-sequenced TCR repertoires of sorted CD4+ and CD8+ blood T cells from severe aplastic anemia patients and healthy subjects. Ficoll-Paque density gradient centrifugation was used to isolate peripheral blood mononuclear cells. CD4+ and CD8+ T cells were sorted by FACS or magnetic beads before DNA extraction. V is cut back by 5 bases and J by 5 bases, with 11 bases in the junction unmatched. CDR1 and CDR2 are drawn from the germline V gene: SGHVT, SQSDAQ. Including the terminal cysteine and phenylalanine, the CDR3 comprises 17 residues. Just the 51-base CDR3 DNA is kept, in frame starting at base 1. A remark on this clonotype: Its binding antigen is unknown. It has no much larger one-base neighbor in the sample; base qualities were not kept.

Genomic DNA was used as template for profiling of TCR beta VDJ combinations and CDR3 sequences. An Illumina HiSeq 2000 was used for TCR repertoire sequencing. For the original study's pipeline: Repertoire assessment relied on Simpson's diversity index, CDR3 size and DJ length profiles, and TRBV/TRBJ rearrangement plots. The most abundant DNA sequence in the deep sequencing data was defined as the immunodominant clone. CDR3 amino acid sequences were checked for sharing between subjects and were compared against published repertoires and the VDJdb database. Clones were called with MiXCR by TCRdb after fastp trimmed the public reads at Q25, and only in-frame beta chains were retained. Every entry covers one CDR3 protein and lists the most common genes and DNA from its rows. What appears here as the V and J calls and clone size reflects TCRdb's work, not the paper's. Within this sample are some 410,000 distinct CDR3 sequences, with 60% to 80% of them counted one time only. The leading ten clones occupy 4% of the sample.

The paper as a whole reports these results and caveats: No significant difference in CD8+ Simpson's diversity was found between patients and healthy controls (P=0.060). Some 31 CD8+ CDR3 sequences were shared between patients and controls but appeared highly expressed in patients and within their immunodominant clones.

Recombination linked TRBV7-4 to TRBJ2-5; 13 bases in the middle match TRBD2. The clonotype originates from a human donor in good health, serving as a control. Input material: sorted CD4+, CD8+, or CD8+CD57+ T cells (not recorded which) from PBMCs. The nucleotides are TGTGCCAGCAGCGCCGCCACTAGCGGGGGGGTTGGGGAGACCCAGTACTTC. This sequence encodes CASSAATSGGVGETQYF.